These 3 T cell receptor beta chains originate from one sample sequenced in a study of Graves' ophthalmopathy and Graves' hyperthyroidism. RNA transcripts were the source from which TCR beta CDR3 regions were amplified. First-round RT-PCR employed HTBI primers, with a second-round multiplex PCR after it. TCRdb analysed the multiplex PCR reads with MiXCR anew, one entry per CDR3 protein. The data contain about 700,000 distinct CDR3 sequences, 35% to 45% of them singletons. Sequences were obtained from peripheral blood. The receptors come from an adult man with Graves' ophthalmopathy.

V and J are TRBV2 and TRBJ2-7; D unresolved. Trimming shortened V by 3 bases and J by 2 bases, and 8 bases separated the two germline ends. The CDR3 is 13 residues long. Per the germline V gene, CDR1 is SNHLY and CDR2 is FYNNEI. The CDR3 loop reads CASSDEDPYEQYF. The CDR3 coding sequence is TGTGCCAGCAGTGATGAGGACCCCTACGAGCAGTACTTC.

The chain combines TRBV10-3 with TRBJ1-1, with 8 bases that match TRBD1. CDR1 ENHRY and CDR2 SYGVKD come from the germline V gene. The CDR3 is 14 amino acids. With 9 bases clipped from V and 1 base from J, the junction kept 7 bases outside the gene matches. CDR3 bases: TGTGCCATTTCCGGACAGGGCTGGAACACTGAAGCTTTCTTT. Protein sequence: CAISGQGWNTEAFF.

In its sample, this clonotype was seen many times. Its ends do not fully match the called genes, so a read error is possible. This chain uses TRBV12-3 or TRBV12-4 with TRBJ1-2, with a possible D match to TRBD1 (6 bases). CDR3 length: 13 amino acids. The CDR3 DNA follows: TGTGCCAGCAGCCCAACGACGACAGGATCGGCGGGCTTC. Translated, it gives CASSPTTTGSAGF.